A selection of T cell receptor beta chains follows, all from one sample in a study of blood T cell repertoires in COVID-19. TCRdb keeps only in-frame clones here, not all; method: immunoSEQ multiplex PCR. The profile covers some 80,000 clones, with 80% appearing a single time and 4.5% to 7% taken by the ten largest. The sequencing sample was made of peripheral blood. These receptors all come from a man between 60 and 75 years old with active or convalescent COVID-19. Each CDR3 is given with its conserved first and last residue. A D gene is named only where the DNA matches it firmly.

j_call: TRBJ1-5; cdr3_length: 13; d_call: -; v_call: TRBV2; cdr3_aa: CASSYTGYQPQHF
j_call: TRBJ2-3; cdr3_length: 13; d_call: -; v_call: TRBV12-3/TRBV12-4; cdr3_aa: CASSAPKELTQYF
j_call: TRBJ1-3; cdr3_length: 15; d_call: -; v_call: TRBV25-1; cdr3_aa: CASRPRGPSGNTIYF
j_call: TRBJ2-5; cdr3_length: 17; d_call: -; v_call: TRBV11-2; cdr3_aa: CASSSQLGQGRGETQYF
j_call: TRBJ2-6; cdr3_length: 19; d_call: TRBD1; v_call: TRBV4-3; cdr3_aa: CASSQEGTGSWSGANVLTF
j_call: TRBJ2-1; cdr3_length: 15; d_call: TRBD2; v_call: TRBV7-9; cdr3_aa: CASSASGGAGREQFF
j_call: TRBJ1-1; cdr3_length: 14; d_call: -; v_call: TRBV19; cdr3_aa: CASSTGHPNTEAFF
j_call: TRBJ2-3; cdr3_length: 17; d_call: TRBD2; v_call: TRBV4-2; cdr3_aa: CASSQDQSGGSTDTQYF
j_call: TRBJ2-7; cdr3_length: 14; d_call: -; v_call: TRBV7-2; cdr3_aa: CASSLVGQSYEQYF
j_call: TRBJ2-3; cdr3_length: 17; d_call: -; v_call: TRBV9; cdr3_aa: CASSVVINRGRIDTQYF
j_call: TRBJ2-3; cdr3_length: 15; d_call: TRBD2; v_call: TRBV18; cdr3_aa: CASSRTSGEGDTQYF
j_call: TRBJ2-5; cdr3_length: 13; d_call: -; v_call: TRBV27; cdr3_aa: CASSYTVQETQYF
j_call: TRBJ2-2; cdr3_length: 16; d_call: TRBD2; v_call: TRBV19; cdr3_aa: CASSTWTSGNTGELFF
j_call: TRBJ1-1; cdr3_length: 12; d_call: -; v_call: TRBV30; cdr3_aa: CARRAMNTEAFF
j_call: TRBJ2-2; cdr3_length: 15; d_call: TRBD2; v_call: TRBV6-6; cdr3_aa: CASSWTSLNTGELFF
j_call: TRBJ1-1; cdr3_length: 15; d_call: -; v_call: TRBV5-1; cdr3_aa: CASSLRDTLATEAFF
j_call: TRBJ1-6; cdr3_length: 14; d_call: -; v_call: TRBV11-2; cdr3_aa: CASSLGQMNSPLHF
j_call: TRBJ1-2; cdr3_length: 17; d_call: -; v_call: TRBV7-9; cdr3_aa: CASSLDPGGEKIYGYTF
j_call: TRBJ2-3; cdr3_length: 16; d_call: -; v_call: TRBV27; cdr3_aa: CASRLNQGFRTDTQYF
j_call: TRBJ2-7; cdr3_length: 14; d_call: TRBD1; v_call: TRBV13; cdr3_aa: CASSFLAGGPQQYF
j_call: TRBJ1-1; cdr3_length: 15; d_call: TRBD1; v_call: TRBV3-1/TRBV3-2; cdr3_aa: CASSQGTGGLREAFF
j_call: TRBJ1-2; cdr3_length: 14; d_call: -; v_call: TRBV7-2; cdr3_aa: CASSQRRAGSGYTF
j_call: TRBJ2-1; cdr3_length: 15; d_call: TRBD1; v_call: TRBV7-8; cdr3_aa: CASSLETGVYNEQFF
j_call: TRBJ2-3; cdr3_length: 15; d_call: -; v_call: TRBV7-2; cdr3_aa: CASSLQTQPTDTQYF
j_call: TRBJ2-7; cdr3_length: 13; d_call: TRBD1; v_call: TRBV7-3; cdr3_aa: CASSRRQGGEQYF
j_call: TRBJ2-1; cdr3_length: 15; d_call: -; v_call: TRBV5-6; cdr3_aa: CASSPRGAFYNEQFF
j_call: TRBJ1-2; cdr3_length: 16; d_call: TRBD1; v_call: TRBV7-9; cdr3_aa: CASSPAAYRGKYGYTF
j_call: TRBJ1-2; cdr3_length: 14; d_call: TRBD1; v_call: TRBV6-6; cdr3_aa: CASSSSGGARGYTF
j_call: TRBJ2-7; cdr3_length: 14; d_call: -; v_call: TRBV6-5; cdr3_aa: CASSLVFHSYEQYF
j_call: TRBJ2-3; cdr3_length: 14; d_call: TRBD2; v_call: TRBV6-5; cdr3_aa: CASRRLAGGDTQYF
j_call: TRBJ2-7; cdr3_length: 14; d_call: TRBD1; v_call: TRBV6-5; cdr3_aa: CATSGAGGPYEQYF
j_call: TRBJ1-6; cdr3_length: 15; d_call: -; v_call: TRBV3-1/TRBV3-2; cdr3_aa: CASIPLTDLDSPLHF
j_call: TRBJ1-2; cdr3_length: 13; d_call: TRBD1; v_call: TRBV18; cdr3_aa: CASSKTGGTSYTF
j_call: TRBJ2-3; cdr3_length: 17; d_call: -; v_call: TRBV19; cdr3_aa: CASSIDPPGGGQDTQYF
j_call: TRBJ2-1; cdr3_length: 15; d_call: TRBD2; v_call: TRBV6-5; cdr3_aa: CASSYRAGGHNEQFF
j_call: TRBJ1-6; cdr3_length: 15; d_call: TRBD1; v_call: TRBV7-8; cdr3_aa: CASSTGTANNSPLHF
j_call: TRBJ1-2; cdr3_length: 13; d_call: -; v_call: TRBV27; cdr3_aa: CASSLMGQHGYTF
j_call: TRBJ1-6; cdr3_length: 16; d_call: TRBD1; v_call: TRBV6-5; cdr3_aa: CASSYSDRGYNSPLHF
j_call: TRBJ2-1; cdr3_length: 15; d_call: -; v_call: TRBV19; cdr3_aa: CASSIEGSSYNEQFF
j_call: TRBJ1-3; cdr3_length: 17; d_call: -; v_call: TRBV19; cdr3_aa: CASSIPRESGLRNTIYF
j_call: TRBJ1-4; cdr3_length: 12; d_call: TRBD1; v_call: TRBV12-3/TRBV12-4; cdr3_aa: CASSSRDRALFF
j_call: TRBJ1-2; cdr3_length: 13; d_call: -; v_call: TRBV2; cdr3_aa: CASSEQGYYGYTF
j_call: TRBJ1-2; cdr3_length: 15; d_call: TRBD1; v_call: TRBV4-1; cdr3_aa: CASSQVDRAVYGYTF
j_call: TRBJ2-7; cdr3_length: 14; d_call: -; v_call: TRBV9; cdr3_aa: CASSQGVETYEQYF
j_call: TRBJ1-5; cdr3_length: 15; d_call: -; v_call: TRBV6-5; cdr3_aa: CASSYSRPGLQPQHF
j_call: TRBJ1-1; cdr3_length: 15; d_call: -; v_call: TRBV30; cdr3_aa: CAWTENWGGGTEAFF
j_call: TRBJ2-1; cdr3_length: 18; d_call: TRBD2; v_call: TRBV18; cdr3_aa: CASSPQVFGLAAYNEQFF
j_call: TRBJ2-1; cdr3_length: 19; d_call: TRBD2; v_call: TRBV15; cdr3_aa: CATSRATSGGARSYNEQFF
j_call: TRBJ1-5; cdr3_length: 15; d_call: TRBD1; v_call: TRBV19; cdr3_aa: CASSMAQGAKQPQHF
j_call: TRBJ1-3; cdr3_length: 17; d_call: -; v_call: TRBV2; cdr3_aa: CASSEGGGGFSGNTIYF
j_call: TRBJ2-3; cdr3_length: 14; d_call: TRBD2; v_call: TRBV6-5; cdr3_aa: CASSYRLAGYTQYF
j_call: TRBJ2-3; cdr3_length: 17; d_call: TRBD2; v_call: TRBV11-3; cdr3_aa: CASSLTRTSGGAHTQYF
j_call: TRBJ2-4; cdr3_length: 14; d_call: -; v_call: TRBV5-1; cdr3_aa: CASSFGEKINIQYF
j_call: TRBJ2-5; cdr3_length: 15; d_call: TRBD2; v_call: TRBV9; cdr3_aa: CASSPQRGDQETQYF
j_call: TRBJ2-5; cdr3_length: 14; d_call: TRBD1; v_call: TRBV19; cdr3_aa: CASSSGQERETQYF
j_call: TRBJ1-1; cdr3_length: 17; d_call: -; v_call: TRBV5-8; cdr3_aa: CASSLVSGWTDNTEAFF
j_call: TRBJ2-6; cdr3_length: 16; d_call: TRBD2; v_call: TRBV7-2; cdr3_aa: CASSISGLLGANVLTF